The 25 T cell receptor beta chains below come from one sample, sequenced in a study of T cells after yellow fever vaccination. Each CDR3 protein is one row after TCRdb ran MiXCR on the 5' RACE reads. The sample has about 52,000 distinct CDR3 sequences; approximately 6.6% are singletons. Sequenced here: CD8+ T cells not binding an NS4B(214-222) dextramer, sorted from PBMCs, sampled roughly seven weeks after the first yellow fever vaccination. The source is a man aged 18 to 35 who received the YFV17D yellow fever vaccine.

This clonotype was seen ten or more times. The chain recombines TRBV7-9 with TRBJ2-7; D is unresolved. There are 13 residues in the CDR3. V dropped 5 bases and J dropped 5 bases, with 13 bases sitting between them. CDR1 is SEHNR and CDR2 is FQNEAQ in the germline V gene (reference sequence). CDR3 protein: CASSPGPTNEQYV. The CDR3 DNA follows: TGTGCCAGCAGCCCGGGCCCTACAAACGAGCAGTACGTC.

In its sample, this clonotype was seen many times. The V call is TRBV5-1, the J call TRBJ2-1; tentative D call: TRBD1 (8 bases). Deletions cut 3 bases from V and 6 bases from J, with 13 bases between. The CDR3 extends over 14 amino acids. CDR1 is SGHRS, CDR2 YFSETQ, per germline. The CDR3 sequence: CASSWRGTGNEQFF. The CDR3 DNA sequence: TGCGCCAGCAGCTGGCGGGGGACAGGCAATGAGCAGTTCTTC.

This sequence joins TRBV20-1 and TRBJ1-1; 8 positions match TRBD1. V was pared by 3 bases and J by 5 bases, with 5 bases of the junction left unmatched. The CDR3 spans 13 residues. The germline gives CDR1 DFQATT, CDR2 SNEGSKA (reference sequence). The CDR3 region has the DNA TGCAGTGCTAGGGGGACAGGTGGAACTGAAGCTTTCTTT. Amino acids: CSARGTGGTEAFF.

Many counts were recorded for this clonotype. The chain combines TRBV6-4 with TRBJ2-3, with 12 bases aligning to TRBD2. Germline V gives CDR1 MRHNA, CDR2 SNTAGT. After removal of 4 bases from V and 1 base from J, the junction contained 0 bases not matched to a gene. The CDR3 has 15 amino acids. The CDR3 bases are TGTGCCAGCAGTGGGACTAGCGGGGGCACAGATACGCAGTATTTT. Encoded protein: CASSGTSGGTDTQYF.

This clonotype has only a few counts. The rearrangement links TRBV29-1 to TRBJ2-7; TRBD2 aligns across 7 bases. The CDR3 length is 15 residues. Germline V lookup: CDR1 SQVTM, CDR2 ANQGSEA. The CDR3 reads CPRPLAGRVSYEQYV. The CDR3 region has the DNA TGTCCAAGGCCGTTAGCGGGTAGAGTTTCCTACGAGCAGTACGTC.

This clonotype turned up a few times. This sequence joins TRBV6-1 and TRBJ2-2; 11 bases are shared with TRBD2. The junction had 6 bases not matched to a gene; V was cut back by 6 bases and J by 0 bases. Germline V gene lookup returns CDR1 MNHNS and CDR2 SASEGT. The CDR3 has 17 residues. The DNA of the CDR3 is TGTGCCAGCAGACTAGCGGGGGAGGCCCCGAACACCGGGGAGCTGTTTTTT. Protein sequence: CASRLAGEAPNTGELFF.

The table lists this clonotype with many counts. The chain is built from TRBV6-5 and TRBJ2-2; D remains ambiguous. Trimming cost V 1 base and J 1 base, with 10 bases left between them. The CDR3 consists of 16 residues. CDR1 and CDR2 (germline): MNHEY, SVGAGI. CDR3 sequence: CASSYLVAVNTGELFF. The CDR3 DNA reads TGTGCCAGCAGTTACTTAGTAGCAGTGAACACCGGGGAGCTGTTTTTT.

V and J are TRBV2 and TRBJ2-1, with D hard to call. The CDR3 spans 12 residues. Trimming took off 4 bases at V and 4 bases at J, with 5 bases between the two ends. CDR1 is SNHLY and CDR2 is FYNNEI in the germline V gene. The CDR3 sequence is CASSGLYNEQFF. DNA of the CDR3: TGTGCCAGCAGTGGACTGTACAATGAGCAGTTCTTC.

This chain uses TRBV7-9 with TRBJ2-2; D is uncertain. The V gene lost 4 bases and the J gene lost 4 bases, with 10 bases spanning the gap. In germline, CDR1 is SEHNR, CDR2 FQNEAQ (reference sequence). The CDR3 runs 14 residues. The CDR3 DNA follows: TGTGCCAGCAGCTCCCGTCGAACCACCGGGGAGCTGTTTTTT. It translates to CASSSRRTTGELFF.

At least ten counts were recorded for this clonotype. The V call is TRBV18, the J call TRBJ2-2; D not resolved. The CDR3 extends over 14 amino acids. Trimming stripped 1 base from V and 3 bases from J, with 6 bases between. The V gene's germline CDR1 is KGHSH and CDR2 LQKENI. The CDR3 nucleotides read TGTGCCAGCTCACCACTCACGGACACCGGGGAGCTGTTTTTT. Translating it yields CASSPLTDTGELFF.

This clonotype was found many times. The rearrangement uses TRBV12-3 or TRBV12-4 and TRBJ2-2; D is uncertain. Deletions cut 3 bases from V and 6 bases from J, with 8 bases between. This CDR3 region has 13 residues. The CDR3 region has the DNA TGTGCCAGCAGTTTCGGTGGCCCCGGGGAGCTGTTTTTT. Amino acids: CASSFGGPGELFF.

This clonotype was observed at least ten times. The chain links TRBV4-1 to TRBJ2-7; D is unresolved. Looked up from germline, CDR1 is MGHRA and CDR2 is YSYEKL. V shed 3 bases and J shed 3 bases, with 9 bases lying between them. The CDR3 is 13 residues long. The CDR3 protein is CASSQKRGYEQYF. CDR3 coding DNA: TGCGCCAGCAGCCAGAAGAGAGGCTACGAGCAGTACTTC.

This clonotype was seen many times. The CDR3 sequence is CASSQEEGDTGELFF. CDR3 DNA: TGCGCCAGCAGCCAAGAAGAAGGGGACACCGGGGAGCTGTTTTTT. The J gene is TRBJ2-2, the V gene TRBV4-1, with D possibly matching TRBD1 (5 bases). The germline V and J ends were trimmed by 0 bases and 3 bases, with 8 bases remaining between them. Germline CDR1 is MGHRA and CDR2 is YSYEKL. CDR3 length equals 15 residues.

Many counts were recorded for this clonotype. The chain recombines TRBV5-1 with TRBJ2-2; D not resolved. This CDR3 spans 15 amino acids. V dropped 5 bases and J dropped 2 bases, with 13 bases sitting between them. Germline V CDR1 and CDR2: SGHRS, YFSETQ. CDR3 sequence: CASRDWQDNTGELFF. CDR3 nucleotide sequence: TGCGCCAGCAGAGATTGGCAGGATAACACCGGGGAGCTGTTTTTT.

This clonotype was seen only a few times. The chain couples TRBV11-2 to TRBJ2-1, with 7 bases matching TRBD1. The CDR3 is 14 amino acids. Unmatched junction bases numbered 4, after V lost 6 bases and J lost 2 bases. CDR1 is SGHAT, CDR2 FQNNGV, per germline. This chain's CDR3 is CASRYRGAYNEQFF. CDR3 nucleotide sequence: TGTGCCAGCAGGTACAGGGGTGCCTACAATGAGCAGTTCTTC.

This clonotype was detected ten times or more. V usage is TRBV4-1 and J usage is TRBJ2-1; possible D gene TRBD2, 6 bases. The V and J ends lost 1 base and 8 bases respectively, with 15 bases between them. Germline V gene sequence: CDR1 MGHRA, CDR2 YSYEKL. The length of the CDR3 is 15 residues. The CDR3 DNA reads TGCGCCAGCAGCCAAGCTTTAACGGGGGTCGATGAGCAGTTCTTC. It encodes CASSQALTGVDEQFF.

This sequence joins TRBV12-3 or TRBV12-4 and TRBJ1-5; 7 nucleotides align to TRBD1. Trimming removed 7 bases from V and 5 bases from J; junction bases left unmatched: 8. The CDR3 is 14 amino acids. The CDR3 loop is CASTPGQDDQPQHF. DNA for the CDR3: TGTGCCAGCACCCCTGGACAGGATGATCAGCCCCAGCATTTT.

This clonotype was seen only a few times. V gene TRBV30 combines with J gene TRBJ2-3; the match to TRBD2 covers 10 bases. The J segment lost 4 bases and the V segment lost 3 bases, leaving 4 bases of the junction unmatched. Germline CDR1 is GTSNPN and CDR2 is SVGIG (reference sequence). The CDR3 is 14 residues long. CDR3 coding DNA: TGTGCCTGGAGAGCGGGGGGGGATGCAGATACGCAGTATTTT. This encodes CAWRAGGDADTQYF.

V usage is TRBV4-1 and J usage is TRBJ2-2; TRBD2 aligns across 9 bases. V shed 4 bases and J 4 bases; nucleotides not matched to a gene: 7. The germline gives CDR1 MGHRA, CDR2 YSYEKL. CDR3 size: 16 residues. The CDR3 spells CASSRASGATTGELFF. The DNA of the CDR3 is TGCGCCAGCAGCCGTGCTAGCGGGGCTACCACCGGGGAGCTGTTTTTT.

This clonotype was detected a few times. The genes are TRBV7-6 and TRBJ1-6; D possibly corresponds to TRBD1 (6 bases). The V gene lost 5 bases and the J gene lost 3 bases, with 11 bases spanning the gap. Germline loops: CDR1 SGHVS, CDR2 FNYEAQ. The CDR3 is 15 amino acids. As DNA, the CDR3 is TGTGCCAGCAGCCCGACAGGCAGCTATAATTCACCCCTCCACTTT. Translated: CASSPTGSYNSPLHF. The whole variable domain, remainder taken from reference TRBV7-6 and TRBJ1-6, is GAGVSQSPRYKVTKRGQDVALRCDPISGHVSLYWYRQALGQGPEFLTYFNYEAQQDKSGLPNDRFSAERPEGSISTLTIQRTEQRDSAMYRCASSPTGSYNSPLHFGNGTRLTVT.

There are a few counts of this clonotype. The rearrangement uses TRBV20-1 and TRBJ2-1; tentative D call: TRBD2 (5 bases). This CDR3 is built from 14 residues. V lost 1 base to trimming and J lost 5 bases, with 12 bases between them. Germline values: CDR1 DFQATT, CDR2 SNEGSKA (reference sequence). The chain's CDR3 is CSARGLRANNEQFF. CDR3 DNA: TGCAGTGCTAGAGGATTGCGGGCTAACAATGAGCAGTTCTTC.

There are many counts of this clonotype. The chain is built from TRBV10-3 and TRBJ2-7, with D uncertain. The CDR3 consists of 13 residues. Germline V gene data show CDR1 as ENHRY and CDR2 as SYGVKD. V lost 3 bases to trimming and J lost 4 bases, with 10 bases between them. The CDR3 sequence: CAISDPDGYEQYV. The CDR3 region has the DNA TGTGCCATCAGTGACCCGGACGGTTACGAGCAGTACGTC.

CDR3 loop: CASSFGAGGELFF. The CDR3 coding sequence is TGTGCCAGCAGCTTCGGCGCAGGCGGGGAGCTGTTTTTT. The J gene is TRBJ2-2, the V gene TRBV13; D is unresolved. The CDR3 has 13 residues. The germline V gene encodes CDR1 PRHDT and CDR2 FYEKMQ (reference sequence). V was clipped by 3 bases and J by 7 bases, with 9 bases between them.

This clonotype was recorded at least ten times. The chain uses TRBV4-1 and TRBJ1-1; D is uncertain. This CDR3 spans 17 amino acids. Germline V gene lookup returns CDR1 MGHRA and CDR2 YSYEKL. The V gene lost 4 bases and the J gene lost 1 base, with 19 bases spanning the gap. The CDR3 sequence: CASSLPPHRRKNTEAFF. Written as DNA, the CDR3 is TGCGCCAGCAGCCTACCCCCACACCGACGGAAGAACACTGAAGCTTTCTTT.

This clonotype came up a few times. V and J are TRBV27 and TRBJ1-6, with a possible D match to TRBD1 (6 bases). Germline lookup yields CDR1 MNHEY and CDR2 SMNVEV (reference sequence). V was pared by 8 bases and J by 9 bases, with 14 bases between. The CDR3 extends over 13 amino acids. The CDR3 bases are TGTGCCAGCGGGGTTGGGGGCTCTTCACCCCTCCACTTT. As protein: CASGVGGSSPLHF.